This T cell receptor beta chain was recorded in a study of response to subunit inactivated influenza vaccine. V lost 0 bases to trimming and J lost 3 bases; unmatched junction nucleotides: 6. Germline values: CDR1 SGHRS, CDR2 YFSETQ. This CDR3 contains 16 residues. One entry per CDR3 protein results from TCRdb running MiXCR on the RT-PCR reads. Among roughly 620,000 distinct CDR3 sequences listed, 11% were seen once. These records were also assigned to another study, of T cells expressing NK-cell markers. That investigation notes: Researchers built TCR beta cDNA using 5'RACE template switching with UMIs. Beta-chain profiling covered CD3+CD56+NKG2C+, CD3+CD56+NKG2C- and CD3+CD56-NKG2C+ sorted subsets. The sequencing cohort of eight donors included seven HCMV-seropositive individuals and one seronegative individual. An anti-gamma-delta TCR antibody confined sorting to alpha-beta TCR T cells across several of the experiments.

Sequencing was performed on PBMCs from blood, taken on the day of vaccination. The chain carries TRBV5-1 and TRBJ2-7; TRBD1 matches 10 bases. The sequence was obtained from a man aged 50-60 years who received an inactivated influenza vaccine. CDR3 sequence: CASSLAGGDRGYEQYF. The CDR3 DNA reads TGCGCCAGCAGCTTGGCCGGGGGGGACAGGGGCTACGAGCAGTACTTC.